One sample yielded the 14 T cell receptor beta chains listed below, sequenced in a study of Ad26.COV2.S vaccination and SARS-CoV-2 variants. Libraries were prepared by immunoSEQ multiplex PCR; TCRdb keeps only in-frame clonotypes and omits some of them. Seen here are a few hundred thousand clones, 88% observed once, and the top ten hold around 3.6%. Treatment denoted: roughly 20 received Ad26.COV2.S at low or high dose, single or two shots; five or six received placebo; per-sample allocation not given. Repertoires come from day 63 after the first vaccine or placebo injection. The material was peripheral blood, obtained in a trial of Ad26.COV2.S vaccine versus placebo. These receptors were taken from a person aged 18-65 years who received the Ad26.COV2.S COVID-19 vaccine or a placebo.

The V and J genes are TRBV9 and TRBJ2-3; no firm D call. Between the trimmed V and J ends, which lost 4 bases and 5 bases, there was a span of 5 bases. The CDR3 spans 11 residues. The germline V gene encodes CDR1 SGDLS and CDR2 YYNGEE. As DNA, the CDR3 is TGTGCCAGCAGCTGGGGAGATACGCAGTATTTT. The encoded protein is CASSWGDTQYF.

The rearrangement uses TRBV12-3 or TRBV12-4 and TRBJ2-4; D ambiguous. V was clipped by 10 bases and J by 6 bases, with 16 bases between them. The CDR3 consists of 13 residues. In DNA, the CDR3 is TGTGCCACCCTGGATGGGTTTTTAAACATTCAGTACTTC. Encoded protein: CATLDGFLNIQYF.

The V and J genes are TRBV14 and TRBJ1-1; D is perhaps TRBD1 (5 bases). This CDR3 spans 15 amino acids. CDR1 and CDR2 from the germline V gene are SGHDN and FVKESK. The V gene lost 1 base and the J gene lost 1 base, with 10 bases spanning the gap. CDR3 region: CASSQVDSQNTEAFF. The DNA for the CDR3 is TGTGCCAGCAGCCAAGTAGACAGTCAGAACACTGAAGCTTTCTTT.

The rearrangement links TRBV19 to TRBJ1-6; TRBD1 might be the D (5 bases). Germline V CDR1 and CDR2: LNHDA, SQIVND (reference sequence). Trimming removed 3 bases from V and 3 bases from J, with 15 bases in between. The CDR3 loop spans 17 amino acids. The CDR3 protein is CASSIGQGALYNSPLHF. CDR3 in DNA: TGTGCCAGTAGTATCGGGCAGGGAGCTCTCTATAATTCACCCCTCCACTTT.

V usage is TRBV5-1 and J usage is TRBJ2-3, with D possibly being TRBD1 or TRBD2 (5 bases each). Trimming removed 4 bases at V and 6 bases at J, with 21 bases between. CDR3 length equals 16 residues. In germline, CDR1 is SGHRS, CDR2 YFSETQ. This CDR3 is CASSPRDPGSSDTQYF. The CDR3 nucleotides read TGCGCCAGCAGCCCCCGGGACCCCGGCTCATCGGATACGCAGTATTTT.

The genes are TRBV5-4 and TRBJ2-7; D is possibly TRBD1 (5 bases). CDR1 and CDR2 (germline): SGHNT, YYREEE (reference sequence). The CDR3 loop spans 16 amino acids. V dropped 1 base and J dropped 3 bases, with 17 bases sitting between them. As DNA, the CDR3 is TGTGCCAGCAGCTTGACTGGGTCAGGGAATGTCTACGAGCAGTACTTC. Translated: CASSLTGSGNVYEQYF.

The chain is built from TRBV7-2 and TRBJ2-1; D is uncertain. V was shortened by 1 base and J by 4 bases, with 11 bases between the two germline ends. This CDR3 is built from 15 residues. Per germline, CDR1 SGHTA and CDR2 FQGNSA. The CDR3 DNA reads TGTGCCAGCAGCTTAGAGAATATACGGTACAATGAGCAGTTCTTC. It encodes CASSLENIRYNEQFF. The whole variable domain, remainder taken from reference TRBV7-2 and TRBJ2-1, is GAGVSQSPSNKVTEKGKDVELRCDPISGHTALYWYRQSLGQGLEFLIYFQGNSAPDKSGLPSDRFSAERTGGSVSTLTIQRTQQEDSAVYLCASSLENIRYNEQFFGPGTRLTVL.

This clone was counted only a few times. This chain uses TRBV4-3 with TRBJ2-1, with D perhaps assigned TRBD1 or TRBD2 (6 bases each). Germline CDR1 LGHNA, CDR2 YSLEER. The CDR3 consists of 16 residues. V gave up 3 bases and J gave up 0 bases, with 12 bases separating them. CDR3 sequence reads: CASSHIKGGSYNEQFF. In nucleotides, the CDR3 is TGCGCCAGCAGCCATATCAAGGGGGGCTCCTACAATGAGCAGTTCTTC.

The chain joins TRBV4-3 to TRBJ2-5, with 11 bases that match TRBD2. CDR1 is LGHNA, CDR2 YSLEER, per germline. This CDR3 has 16 residues. Losses at the gene ends were 1 base for V and 1 base for J; bases not matched to a gene: 2. This chain's CDR3 is CASSQASGGPQETQYF. The CDR3 nucleotides are TGCGCCAGCAGCCAAGCTAGCGGGGGGCCCCAAGAGACCCAGTACTTC.

This chain uses TRBV19 with TRBJ2-1; 10 nucleotides agree with TRBD2. The germline CDR1 and CDR2 sequences are LNHDA and SQIVND (reference sequence). Trimming took 4 bases from V and 7 from J; bases not matched to a gene: 4. The CDR3 is 14 amino acids. The CDR3 sequence: CASSTSGGTNEQFF. CDR3 nucleotides: TGTGCCAGTAGTACTAGCGGGGGTACTAATGAGCAGTTCTTC.

This chain links TRBV3-1 (or the pseudogene TRBV3-2) with TRBJ2-1; D is uncertain. V was trimmed by 3 bases and J by 0 bases, leaving 9 bases between them. Germline values: CDR1 LGHDT, CDR2 YNNKEL (reference sequence). The CDR3 consists of 15 residues. CDR3 region: CASSQVIDSYNEQFF. Here the CDR3 DNA reads TGTGCCAGCAGCCAGGTTATAGACTCCTACAATGAGCAGTTCTTC.

V is TRBV5-1 and J is TRBJ1-4; D gene unclear. Trimming took off 4 bases at V and 5 bases at J, with 18 bases between the two ends. Germline V gives CDR1 SGHRS, CDR2 YFSETQ. The CDR3 extends over 16 amino acids. The CDR3 loop is CASSPFPGSPNEKLFF. The CDR3 DNA reads as TGCGCCAGCAGCCCTTTTCCGGGATCGCCGAATGAAAAACTGTTTTTT.

The V and J genes are TRBV28 and TRBJ1-2, with 8 bases aligning to TRBD1. From germline, CDR1 is MDHEN and CDR2 SYDVKM. This CDR3 is built from 14 residues. V trimming: 3 bases; J trimming: 5 bases; junction bases outside the gene matches: 5. CDR3 sequence (DNA): TGTGCCAGCAGTTTCTGGGACAGGATTTATGGCTACACCTTC. This gives the protein CASSFWDRIYGYTF.

The V gene is TRBV9, the J gene TRBJ2-5, with D tentatively TRBD2 (5 bases). CDR3 size: 15 residues. The germline V gene has CDR1 SGDLS and CDR2 YYNGEE. Trimming shortened V by 0 bases and J by 5 bases, and 14 bases separated the two germline ends. In DNA form, the CDR3 reads TGTGCCAGCAGCGTAGGCCCTAGCTCGGTGGAGACCCAGTACTTC. It translates to CASSVGPSSVETQYF.